This T cell receptor (beta chain) was identified in a study of blood T cell repertoires in COVID-19. Looking at the study overall: Samples came from the United States, Italy and Spain, spanning acute and convalescent COVID-19. PBMCs, B-cell-depleted T cells, or T cells provided the cDNA or gDNA that made up the material.

In the original processing: The authors estimated nucleated cell counts from reference gene primer amplification. Assay used: immunoSEQ multiplex PCR; TCRdb lists only in-frame clones, some missing. The DNA gave D and trimming, while V, J and clone size come from that table. The data contain approximately 210,000 clones, roughly 92% of them singletons. This clone was recorded only once. Trimming took 0 bases from V and 9 from J, leaving 15 bases between them. Per germline, CDR1 MNHNS and CDR2 SASEGT. CDR3 length: 14 amino acids. Patients of the Seattle cohort, enrolled during active infection, were followed longitudinally.

The origin of this receptor is a man aged 25 to 45 with COVID-19, enrolled during active disease. The J gene is TRBJ2-7, the V gene TRBV6-1, with D possibly matching TRBD1 (5 bases). Sequencing used peripheral blood. The CDR3 loop is CASSEALEKTGQYF. The CDR3 bases are TGTGCCAGCAGTGAAGCGCTGGAGAAAACAGGGCAGTACTTC.